One TCR beta chain is described in this entry. Its cognate antigen is unknown. The sample comes from a study of OX40 agonist ivuxolimab in advanced cancers. For the study at large: Dose-escalation patients' cancers were hepatocellular carcinoma, melanoma, renal cell or head and neck cancer. The mean age was 60 years, ranging from roughly 23 to 90, with 65% to 90% of participants male. Regarding the study as a whole: CD4+ and CD8+ blood T cells expanded clonally by week 6 at 0.1 to 3.0 mg/kg.

TCRdb's table, derived via immunoSEQ multiplex PCR, lists solely in-frame clones and lacks some. The profile covers roughly 100,000 clones, with 90% appearing a single time and 1.5% to 2% taken by the ten largest. Unmatched junction bases numbered 20, after V lost 6 bases and J lost 0 bases. This CDR3 has 20 residues. CDR1 MRHNA and CDR2 SNTAGT come from the germline V gene. Collection of blood occurred at baseline, at cycle 4 day 1, and at cycle 7 day 1. This receptor was obtained from an adult with an advanced solid tumor such as melanoma, head and neck, liver or kidney cancer. The material sequenced was CD4+ or CD8+ T cells sorted from blood, taken in a trial of the OX40 agonist ivuxolimab. The gene calls are TRBV6-4 and TRBJ2-1, with 7 positions matching TRBD2. CDR3 sequence: CASRDFRDSGGQLSYNEQFF. CDR3 coding DNA: TGTGCCAGCAGGGATTTCCGGGACTCGGGAGGCCAACTCTCCTACAATGAGCAGTTCTTC.